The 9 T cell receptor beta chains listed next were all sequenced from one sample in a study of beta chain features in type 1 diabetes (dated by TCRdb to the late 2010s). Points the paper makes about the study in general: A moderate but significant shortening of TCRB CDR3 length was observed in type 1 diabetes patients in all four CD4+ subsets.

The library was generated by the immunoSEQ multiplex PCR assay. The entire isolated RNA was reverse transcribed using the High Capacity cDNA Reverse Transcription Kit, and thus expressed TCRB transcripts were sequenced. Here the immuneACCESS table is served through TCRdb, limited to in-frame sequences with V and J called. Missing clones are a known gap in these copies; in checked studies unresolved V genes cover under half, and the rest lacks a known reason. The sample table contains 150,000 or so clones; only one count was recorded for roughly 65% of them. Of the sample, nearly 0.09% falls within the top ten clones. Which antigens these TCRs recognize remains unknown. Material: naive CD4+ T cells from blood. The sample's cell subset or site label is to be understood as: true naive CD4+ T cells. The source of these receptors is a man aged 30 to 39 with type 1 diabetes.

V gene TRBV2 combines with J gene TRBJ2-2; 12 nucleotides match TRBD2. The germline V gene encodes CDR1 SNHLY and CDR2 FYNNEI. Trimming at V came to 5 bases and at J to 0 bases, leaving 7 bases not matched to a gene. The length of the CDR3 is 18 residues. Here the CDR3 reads CASSTPTSGGANTGELFF. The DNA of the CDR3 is TGTGCCAGCAGTACCCCGACTAGCGGGGGAGCGAACACCGGGGAGCTGTTTTTT. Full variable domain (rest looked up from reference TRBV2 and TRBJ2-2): EPEVTQTPSHQVTQMGQEVILRCVPISNHLYFYWYRQILGQKVEFLVSFYNNEISEKSEIFDDQFSVERPDGSNFTLKIRSTKLEDSAMYFCASSTPTSGGANTGELFFGEGSRLTVL.

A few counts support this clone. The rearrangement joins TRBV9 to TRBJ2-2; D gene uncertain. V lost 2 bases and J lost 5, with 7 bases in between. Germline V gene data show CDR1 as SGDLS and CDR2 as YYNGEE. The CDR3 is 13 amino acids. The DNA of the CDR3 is TGTGCCAGCAGCGTTTTGGGAACCGGGGAGCTGTTTTTT. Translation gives CASSVLGTGELFF.

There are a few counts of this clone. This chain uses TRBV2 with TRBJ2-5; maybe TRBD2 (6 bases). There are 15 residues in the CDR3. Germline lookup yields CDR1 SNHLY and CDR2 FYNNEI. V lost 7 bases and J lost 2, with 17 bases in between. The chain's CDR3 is CASNVKPGLQETQYF. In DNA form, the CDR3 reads TGTGCCAGCAACGTTAAGCCGGGACTGCAAGAGACCCAGTACTTC.

The CDR3: CASSQELAGGRDTQYF. As DNA, the CDR3 is TGCGCCAGCAGCCAAGAGCTAGCGGGGGGGCGAGATACGCAGTATTTT. The genes are TRBV4-1 and TRBJ2-3, with 12 bases aligning to TRBD2. V lost 0 bases, J lost 5 bases, and 3 bases stayed unmatched. Germline lookup yields CDR1 MGHRA and CDR2 YSYEKL. There are 16 residues in the CDR3.

CDR3 in DNA: TGTGCCAGCAGCTGGGCAGGGGGCGATAATTCACCCCTCCACTTT. Its translation is CASSWAGGDNSPLHF. The chain carries TRBV7-2 and TRBJ1-6; the match to TRBD1 covers 8 bases. V shed 4 bases, J shed 5 bases, and the junction held 4 bases outside the gene matches. CDR3 length: 15 residues. Germline CDR1 SGHTA, CDR2 FQGNSA.

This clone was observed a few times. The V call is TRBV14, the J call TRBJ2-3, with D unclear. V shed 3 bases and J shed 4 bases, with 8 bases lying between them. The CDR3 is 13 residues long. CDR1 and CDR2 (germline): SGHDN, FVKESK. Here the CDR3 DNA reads TGTGCCAGCAGCCACAACAGAGCAGATACGCAGTATTTT. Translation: CASSHNRADTQYF.

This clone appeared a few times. In DNA form, the CDR3 reads TGTGCCTGGAGTTCTTCGGGACAAATCGAGTACTTC. This codes for CAWSSSGQIEYF. The chain is built from TRBV30 and TRBJ2-7; possible D gene TRBD1, 6 bases. V was clipped by 2 bases and J by 11 bases, with 16 bases between them. The germline V gene encodes CDR1 GTSNPN and CDR2 SVGIG (reference sequence). The CDR3 has 12 amino acids.

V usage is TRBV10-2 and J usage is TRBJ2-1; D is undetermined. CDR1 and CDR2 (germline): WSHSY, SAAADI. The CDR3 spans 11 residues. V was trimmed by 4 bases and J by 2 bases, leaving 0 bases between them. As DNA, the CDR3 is TGCGCCAGCAGTGCCTACAATGAGCAGTTCTTC. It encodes CASSAYNEQFF.

CDR3 region: CASSLVEGYGNEQFF. The DNA of the CDR3 is TGTGCCAGCAGCTTGGTGGAGGGGTACGGCAATGAGCAGTTCTTC. The rearrangement links TRBV5-4 to TRBJ2-1; perhaps TRBD2 as D (6 bases). With 0 bases removed from V and 6 bases from J, the gap between germline ends came to 13 bases. Germline V gene sequence: CDR1 SGHNT, CDR2 YYREEE (reference sequence). This CDR3 has 15 residues.